The clone carrying this T cell receptor beta chain was counted only a few times. Its antigen is undetermined. This entry belongs to a study of blood T cells in healthy people across ages. Study observations and caveats: Per-million-T-cell TCR beta diversity fell roughly linearly with age.

A sample-barcoded 5' primer and a J-beta primer mix were used in a second PCR of roughly 7 to 11 cycles. One entry per CDR3 protein, called by TCRdb with MiXCR from the 5' RACE reads. Here the sample spans 800,000 to 950,000 distinct CDR3 sequences, about 48% being singletons. The germline CDR1 and CDR2 sequences are MNHEY and SMNVEV (reference sequence). J lost 1 base, V lost 8 bases, and 8 bases had no gene match. There are 15 residues in the CDR3. Total RNA amounts of at least 5 micrograms were extracted per sample. The gene calls are TRBV27 and TRBJ1-5; 7 bases agree with TRBD1. Sequenced material: blood. This TCR was sampled from a man younger than 45 in good health. CDR3 protein: CASVSQGGSNQPQHF. The CDR3 DNA sequence: TGTGCCAGCGTGTCCCAGGGGGGAAGCAATCAGCCCCAGCATTTT.